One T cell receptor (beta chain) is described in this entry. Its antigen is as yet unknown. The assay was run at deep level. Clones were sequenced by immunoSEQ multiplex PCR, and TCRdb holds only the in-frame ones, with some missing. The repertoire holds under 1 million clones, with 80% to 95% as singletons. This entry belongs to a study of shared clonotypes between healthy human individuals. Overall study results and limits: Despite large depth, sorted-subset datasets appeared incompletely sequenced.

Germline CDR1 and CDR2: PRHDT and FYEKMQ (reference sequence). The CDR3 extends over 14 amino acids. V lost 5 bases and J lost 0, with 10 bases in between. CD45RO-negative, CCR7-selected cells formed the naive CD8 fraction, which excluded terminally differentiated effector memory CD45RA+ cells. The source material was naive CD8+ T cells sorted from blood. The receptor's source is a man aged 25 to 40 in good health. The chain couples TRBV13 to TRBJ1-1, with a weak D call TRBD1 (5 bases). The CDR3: CASSGTFMNTEAFF. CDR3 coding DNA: TGTGCCAGCAGCGGGACCTTTATGAACACTGAAGCTTTCTTT.